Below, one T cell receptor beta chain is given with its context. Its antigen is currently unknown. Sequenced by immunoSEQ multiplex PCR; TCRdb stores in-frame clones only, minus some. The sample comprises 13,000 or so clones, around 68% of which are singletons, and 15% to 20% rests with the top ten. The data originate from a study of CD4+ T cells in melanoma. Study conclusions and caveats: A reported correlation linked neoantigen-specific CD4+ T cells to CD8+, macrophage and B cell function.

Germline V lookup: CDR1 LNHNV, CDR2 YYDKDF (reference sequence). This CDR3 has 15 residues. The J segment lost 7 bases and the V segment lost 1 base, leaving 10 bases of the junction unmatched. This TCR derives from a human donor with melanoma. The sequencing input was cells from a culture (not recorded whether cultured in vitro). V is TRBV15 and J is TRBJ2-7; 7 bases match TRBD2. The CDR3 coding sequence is TGTGCCACCAGCAGAGGACTAGCCAACTTACGTGAGCAGTACTTC. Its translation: CATSRGLANLREQYF.